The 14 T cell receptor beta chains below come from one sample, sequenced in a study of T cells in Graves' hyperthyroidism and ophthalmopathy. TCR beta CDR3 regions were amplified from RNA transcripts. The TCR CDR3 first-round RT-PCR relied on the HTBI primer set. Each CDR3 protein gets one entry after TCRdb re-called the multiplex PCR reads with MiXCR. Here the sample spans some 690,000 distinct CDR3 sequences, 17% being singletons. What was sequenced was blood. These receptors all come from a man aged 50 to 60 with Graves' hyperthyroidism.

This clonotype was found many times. The CDR3 nucleotides read TGTGCCAGCAGCCAAGGACTAGGTCTCGACGAGCAGTACTTC. It is translated as CASSQGLGLDEQYF. V usage is TRBV3-1 and J usage is TRBJ2-7; TRBD2 might be the D (6 bases). The CDR3 extends over 14 amino acids. The germline CDR1 and CDR2 sequences are LGHDT and YNNKEL (reference sequence). Trimming removed 1 base at V and 5 bases at J, with 12 bases between.

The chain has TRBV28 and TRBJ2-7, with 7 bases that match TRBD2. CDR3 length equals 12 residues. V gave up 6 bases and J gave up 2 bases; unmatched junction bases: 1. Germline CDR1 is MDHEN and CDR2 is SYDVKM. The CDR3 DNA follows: TGTGCCAGCAGGGGGGGGGCCTACGAGCAGTACTTC. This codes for CASRGGAYEQYF.

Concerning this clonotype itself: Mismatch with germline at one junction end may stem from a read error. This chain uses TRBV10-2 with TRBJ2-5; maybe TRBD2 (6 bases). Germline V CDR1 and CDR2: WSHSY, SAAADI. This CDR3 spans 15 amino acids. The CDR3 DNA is TGCGTCAGCAGACGTACCGGGACTCGGGAAGAGACCCAGTACTTC. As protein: CVSRRTGTREETQYF.

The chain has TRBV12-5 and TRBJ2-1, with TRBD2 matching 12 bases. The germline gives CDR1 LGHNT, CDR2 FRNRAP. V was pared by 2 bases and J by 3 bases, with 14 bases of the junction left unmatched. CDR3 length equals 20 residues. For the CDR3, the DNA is TGTGCTAGTGGTTTGTCCCGCCAGGGACTAGCGGGTTTTTACTACAATGAGCAGTTCTTC. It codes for CASGLSRQGLAGFYYNEQFF.

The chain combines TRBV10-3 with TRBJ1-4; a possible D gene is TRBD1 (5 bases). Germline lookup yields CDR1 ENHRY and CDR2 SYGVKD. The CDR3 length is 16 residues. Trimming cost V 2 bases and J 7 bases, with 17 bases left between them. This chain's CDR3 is CAISEGSGRMAEKLFF. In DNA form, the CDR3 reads TGTGCCATCAGTGAGGGTTCAGGGAGGATGGCTGAAAAACTGTTTTTT.

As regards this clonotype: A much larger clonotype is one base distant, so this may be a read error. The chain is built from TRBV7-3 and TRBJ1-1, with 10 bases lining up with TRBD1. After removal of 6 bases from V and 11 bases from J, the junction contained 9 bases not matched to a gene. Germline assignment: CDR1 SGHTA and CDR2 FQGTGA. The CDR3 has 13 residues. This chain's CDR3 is CASSYGTGAMAFF. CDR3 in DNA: TGTGCCAGCAGTTACGGGACAGGGGCCATGGCTTTCTTT.

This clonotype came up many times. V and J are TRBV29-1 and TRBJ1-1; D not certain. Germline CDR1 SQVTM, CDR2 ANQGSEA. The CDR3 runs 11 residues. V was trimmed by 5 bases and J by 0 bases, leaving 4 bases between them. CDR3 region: CSVTLNTEAFF. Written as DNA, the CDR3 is TGCAGCGTTACTCTGAACACTGAAGCTTTCTTT. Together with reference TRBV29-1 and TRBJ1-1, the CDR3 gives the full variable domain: SAVISQKPSRDICQRGTSLTIQCQVDSQVTMMFWYRQQPGQSLTLIATANQGSEATYESGFVIDKFPISRPNLTFSTLTVSNMSPEDSSIYLCSVTLNTEAFFGQGTRLTVV.

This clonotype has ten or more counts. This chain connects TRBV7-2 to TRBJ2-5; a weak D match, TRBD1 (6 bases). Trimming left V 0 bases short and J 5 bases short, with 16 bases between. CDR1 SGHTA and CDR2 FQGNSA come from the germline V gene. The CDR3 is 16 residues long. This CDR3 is CASSLAQGLGMETQYF. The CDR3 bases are TGTGCCAGCAGCTTAGCGCAGGGGCTTGGGATGGAGACCCAGTACTTC.

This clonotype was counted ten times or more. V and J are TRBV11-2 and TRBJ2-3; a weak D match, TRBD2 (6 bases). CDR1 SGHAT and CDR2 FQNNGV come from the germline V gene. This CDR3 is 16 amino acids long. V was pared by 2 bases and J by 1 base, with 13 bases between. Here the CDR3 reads CASSLIGGGRTDTQYF. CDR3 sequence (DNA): TGTGCCAGCAGCTTAATCGGGGGAGGTCGCACAGATACGCAGTATTTT.

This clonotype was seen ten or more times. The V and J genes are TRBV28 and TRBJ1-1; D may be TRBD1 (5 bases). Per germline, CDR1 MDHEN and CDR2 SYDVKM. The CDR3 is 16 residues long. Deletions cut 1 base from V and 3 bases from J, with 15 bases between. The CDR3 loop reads CASSLSWGMDDTEAFF. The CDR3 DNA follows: TGTGCCAGCAGTTTATCTTGGGGGATGGATGACACTGAAGCTTTCTTT.

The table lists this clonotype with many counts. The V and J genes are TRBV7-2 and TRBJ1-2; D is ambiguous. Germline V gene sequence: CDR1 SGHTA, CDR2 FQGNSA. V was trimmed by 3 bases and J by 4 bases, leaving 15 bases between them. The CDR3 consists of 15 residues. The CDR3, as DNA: TGTGCCAGCAGCTTCGAGGGCTCCTTCCTCTATGGCTACACCTTC. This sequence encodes CASSFEGSFLYGYTF.

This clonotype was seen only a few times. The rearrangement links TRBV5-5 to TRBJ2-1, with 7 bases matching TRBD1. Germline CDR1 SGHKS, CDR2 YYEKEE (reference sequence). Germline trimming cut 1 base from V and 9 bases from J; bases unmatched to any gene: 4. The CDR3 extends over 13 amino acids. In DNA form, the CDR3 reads TGTGCCAGCAGCTTGAGAGGGGGCCTTGAGCAGTTCTTC. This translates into CASSLRGGLEQFF.

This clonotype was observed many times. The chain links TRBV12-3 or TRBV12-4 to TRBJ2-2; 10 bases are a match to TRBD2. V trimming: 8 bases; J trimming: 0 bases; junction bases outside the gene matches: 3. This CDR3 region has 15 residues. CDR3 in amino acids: CASRLAGANTGELFF. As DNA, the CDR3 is TGTGCCAGCCGGCTAGCGGGAGCGAACACCGGGGAGCTGTTTTTT.

CDR3 sequence: CASSRGTWIGYGYTF. The CDR3 DNA reads as TGTGCCAGCAGCCGTGGGACGTGGATTGGTTATGGCTACACCTTC. The chain uses TRBV14 and TRBJ1-2, with a weak D call TRBD1 (5 bases). V shed 4 bases and J shed 5 bases, with 17 bases lying between them. The V gene's germline CDR1 is SGHDN and CDR2 FVKESK. This CDR3 is built from 15 residues.